This T cell receptor (beta chain) was obtained from a study of CD8+ T cells in alopecia areata. Findings of the study overall: Besides other cells, scalp samples also yield sequences of resident alphabeta T cells from normal skin. It was lesional scalp, especially alopecia totalis/universalis, that showed higher clonality than normal scalp. Mouse data revealed clearer TCR sharing than patient data did, a gap possibly tied to HLA.

Sorted populations comprised CD4+ and CD8+ T cells obtained from PBMCs. RNA extraction and reverse transcription yielded cDNA as sequencing template. Produced via immunoSEQ multiplex PCR; TCRdb's table is partial and in-frame only. The sample contains 130,000 to 150,000 clones, around two thirds of which appear only once. On this clone itself: Its antigen remains unknown.

The sequencing input was CD8+ T cells sorted from blood. This receptor was obtained from a human donor in good health.

This CDR3 reads CSVKSGDGYTF. The CDR3 region has the DNA TGCAGCGTTAAGTCCGGGGATGGCTACACCTTC. The gene calls are TRBV29-1 and TRBJ1-2; D is uncertain. Germline CDR1 and CDR2: SQVTM and ANQGSEA. The CDR3 loop spans 11 amino acids. The V and J ends lost 5 bases and 6 bases respectively, with 10 bases between them.